This T cell receptor beta chain was retrieved from a study of TIL therapy for anti-PD-1-resistant metastatic lung cancer. The length of the CDR3 is 14 residues. Trimming pared 0 bases from V and 2 bases from J, leaving 7 bases between. The germline V gene has CDR1 SGHRS and CDR2 YFSETQ. The libraries were made with immunoSEQ v3. The data were produced by immunoSEQ multiplex PCR, yet TCRdb's version contains in-frame clones alone and is incomplete. The sample lists about 32,000 clones; about 80% were seen once. Sample time point: pre-treatment sample, taken before nivolumab and TIL therapy. This chain links TRBV5-1 with TRBJ2-3; D uncertain. Material: blood, obtained at baseline. The clonotype comes from a woman between 30 and 80 years old with non-small cell lung cancer. The CDR3 DNA sequence: TGCGCCAGCAGCTTGGAAATGGACACAGATACGCAGTATTTT. Translated, it gives CASSLEMDTDTQYF.